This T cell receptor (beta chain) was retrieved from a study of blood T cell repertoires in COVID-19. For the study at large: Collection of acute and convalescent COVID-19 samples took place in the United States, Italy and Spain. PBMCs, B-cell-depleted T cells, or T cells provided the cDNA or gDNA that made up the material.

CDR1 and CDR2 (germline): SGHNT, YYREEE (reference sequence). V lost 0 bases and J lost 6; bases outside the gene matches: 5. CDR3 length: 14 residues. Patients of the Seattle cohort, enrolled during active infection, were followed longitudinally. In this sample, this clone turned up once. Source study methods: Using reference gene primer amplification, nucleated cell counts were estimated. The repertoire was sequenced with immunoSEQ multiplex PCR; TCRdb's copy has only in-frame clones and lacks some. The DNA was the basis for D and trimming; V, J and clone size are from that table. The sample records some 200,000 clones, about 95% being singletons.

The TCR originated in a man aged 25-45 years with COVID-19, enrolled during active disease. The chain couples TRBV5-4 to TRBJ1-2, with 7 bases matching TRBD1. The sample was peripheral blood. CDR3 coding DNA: TGTGCCAGCAGCTTGGAAAGGGGGCCGGATGGCTACACCTTC. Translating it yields CASSLERGPDGYTF.